The rows below give T cell receptor beta chains drawn from one sample of a study of T cells in Graves' hyperthyroidism and ophthalmopathy. One entry per CDR3 protein, called by TCRdb with MiXCR from the multiplex PCR reads. The repertoire includes 500,000 or so distinct CDR3 sequences, roughly 17% of them detected once, and around 17% sits in the top ten. Sequencing was carried out using blood. The receptors here all came from a woman under 30 with Graves' ophthalmopathy. The CDR3 runs from the conserved cysteine through the conserved F or W.

cdr3_aa,v_call
CASSQDPYSYNEQFF,TRBV3-1
CASSLQGKDNEKLFF,TRBV7-2
CASSTGTSGSPSTEQYF,TRBV5-1
CASTSLRLAGGYNEQFF,TRBV6-1
CASSPWTAENTGELFF,TRBV18
CASRTGLTNQPQHF,TRBV6-1
CAWMTDSGNTIYF,TRBV30
CATTQEAAGRQETQYF,TRBV15
CASSLEGRSNQPQHF,TRBV27
CASSLLGGDNEQFF,TRBV12-3/TRBV12-4
CAISSGTQGYEQYF,TRBV10-3
CASSRDREDTQYF,TRBV5-6
CASSQTGSTNEKLFF,TRBV3-1
CAPSQDGQPQHF,TRBV6-2/TRBV6-3
CASSIGSGATDTQYF,TRBV19
CSARDLAGDYQETQYF,TRBV20-1
CAWSEDPGELNTEAFF,TRBV30
CVSSVSSGGLLEQYF,TRBV13
CASKEGGGDYSNQPQHF,TRBV6-1
CASTKLAGHTDTQYF,TRBV28
CASSLDRLNTGELFF,TRBV7-2
CASSRDRGAKAFF,TRBV5-6
CSATNRGEKLFF,TRBV20-1
CATSRVVGEQSYTF,TRBV15
CASSWGRSYEQYF,TRBV5-1
CASSEKNLTVWSTWKNYTF,TRBV6-1
CASSEYGVSQPQHF,TRBV25-1
CASSLSRDRTYEQYF,TRBV27
CASSSLWGDYGYTF,TRBV11-2
CASSFGVAGGETQYF,TRBV7-3
CASSSQGEAEAFF,TRBV5-1